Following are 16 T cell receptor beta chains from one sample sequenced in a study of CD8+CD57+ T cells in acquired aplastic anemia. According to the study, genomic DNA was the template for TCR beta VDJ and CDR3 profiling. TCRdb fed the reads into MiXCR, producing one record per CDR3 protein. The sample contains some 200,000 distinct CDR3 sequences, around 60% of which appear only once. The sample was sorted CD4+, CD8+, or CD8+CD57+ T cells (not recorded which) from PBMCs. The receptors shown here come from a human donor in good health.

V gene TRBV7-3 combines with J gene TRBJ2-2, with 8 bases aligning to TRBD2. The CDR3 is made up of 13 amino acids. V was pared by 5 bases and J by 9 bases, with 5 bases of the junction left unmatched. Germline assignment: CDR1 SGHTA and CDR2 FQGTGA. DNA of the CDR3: TGTGCCAGCAGCCGGGGGGGTTCCAGGGAGCTGTTTTTT. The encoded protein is CASSRGGSRELFF.

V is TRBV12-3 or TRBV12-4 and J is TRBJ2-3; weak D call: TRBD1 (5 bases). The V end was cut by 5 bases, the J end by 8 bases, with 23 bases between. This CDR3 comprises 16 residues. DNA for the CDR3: TGTGCCAGCAGTCGCTTCCGATCAGGGCTGGCAGGTACGCAGTATTTT. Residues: CASSRFRSGLAGTQYF.

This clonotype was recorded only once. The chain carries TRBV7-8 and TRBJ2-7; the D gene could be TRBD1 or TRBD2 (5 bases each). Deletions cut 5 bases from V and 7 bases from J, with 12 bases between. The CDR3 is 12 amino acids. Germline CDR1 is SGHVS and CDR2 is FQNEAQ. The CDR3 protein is CASSVREGEQYF. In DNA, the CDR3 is TGTGCCAGCAGCGTCAGAGAGGGGGAGCAGTACTTC.

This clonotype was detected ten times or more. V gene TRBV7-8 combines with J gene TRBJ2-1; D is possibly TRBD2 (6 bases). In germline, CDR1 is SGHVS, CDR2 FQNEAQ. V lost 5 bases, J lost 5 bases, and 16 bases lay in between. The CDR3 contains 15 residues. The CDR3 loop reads CASSVDPSANNEQFF. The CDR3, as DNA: TGTGCCAGCAGCGTTGACCCTAGCGCCAACAATGAGCAGTTCTTC. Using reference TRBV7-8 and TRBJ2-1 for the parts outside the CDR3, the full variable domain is GAGVSQSPRYKVAKRGQDVALRCDPISGHVSLFWYQQALGQGPEFLTYFQNEAQLDKSGLPSDRFFAERPEGSVSTLKIQRTQQEDSAVYLCASSVDPSANNEQFFGPGTRLTVL.

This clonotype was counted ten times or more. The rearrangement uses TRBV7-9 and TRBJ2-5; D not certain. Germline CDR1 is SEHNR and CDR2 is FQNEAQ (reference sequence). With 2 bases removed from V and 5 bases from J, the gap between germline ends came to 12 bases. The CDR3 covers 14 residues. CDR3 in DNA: TGTGCCAGCAGCTTACCTTGGCTGGGGGAGACCCAGTACTTC. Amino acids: CASSLPWLGETQYF.

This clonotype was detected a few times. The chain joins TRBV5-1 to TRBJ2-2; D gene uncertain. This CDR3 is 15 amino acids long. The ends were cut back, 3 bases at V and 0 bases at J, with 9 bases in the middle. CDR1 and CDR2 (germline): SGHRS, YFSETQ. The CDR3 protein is CASSSVHTNTGELFF. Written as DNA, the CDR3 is TGCGCCAGCAGCTCCGTCCATACGAACACCGGGGAGCTGTTTTTT. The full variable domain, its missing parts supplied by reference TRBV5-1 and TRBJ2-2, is KAGVTQTPRYLIKTRGQQVTLSCSPISGHRSVSWYQQTPGQGLQFLFEYFSETQRNKGNFPGRFSGRQFSNSRSEMNVSTLELGDSALYLCASSSVHTNTGELFFGEGSRLTVL.

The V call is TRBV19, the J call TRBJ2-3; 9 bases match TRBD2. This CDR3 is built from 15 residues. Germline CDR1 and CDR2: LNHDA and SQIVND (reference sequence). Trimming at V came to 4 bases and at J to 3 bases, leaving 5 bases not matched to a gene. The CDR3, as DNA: TGTGCCAGTAGTAAAGCGGGGGGCCCTACAGATACGCAGTATTTT. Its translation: CASSKAGGPTDTQYF.

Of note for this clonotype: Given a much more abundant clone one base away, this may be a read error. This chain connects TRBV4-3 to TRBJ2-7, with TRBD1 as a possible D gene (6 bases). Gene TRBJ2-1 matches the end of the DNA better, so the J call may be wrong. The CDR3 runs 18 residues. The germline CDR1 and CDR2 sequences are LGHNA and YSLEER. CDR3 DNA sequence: TGCGCCAGCAGCCAAGGTTATTGGGGATCTACAGGGTACCACGAGCAGTTCTTC. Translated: CASSQGYWGSTGYHEQFF.

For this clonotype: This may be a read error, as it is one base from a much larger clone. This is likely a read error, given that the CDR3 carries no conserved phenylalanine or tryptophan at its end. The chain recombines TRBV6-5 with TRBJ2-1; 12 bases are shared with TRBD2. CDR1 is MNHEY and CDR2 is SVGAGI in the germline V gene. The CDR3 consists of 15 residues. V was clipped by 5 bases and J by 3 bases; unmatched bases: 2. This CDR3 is CASSQLAGGYNEQFL. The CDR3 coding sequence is TGTGCCAGCAGTCAACTAGCGGGGGGCTACAATGAGCAGTTCCTC.

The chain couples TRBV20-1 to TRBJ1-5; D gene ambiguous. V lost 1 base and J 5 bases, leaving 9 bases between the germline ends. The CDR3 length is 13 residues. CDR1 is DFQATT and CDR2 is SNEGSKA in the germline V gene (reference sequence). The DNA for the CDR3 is TGCAGTGCTAGAGGGTCAGCCGATCAGCCCCAGCATTTT. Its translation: CSARGSADQPQHF.

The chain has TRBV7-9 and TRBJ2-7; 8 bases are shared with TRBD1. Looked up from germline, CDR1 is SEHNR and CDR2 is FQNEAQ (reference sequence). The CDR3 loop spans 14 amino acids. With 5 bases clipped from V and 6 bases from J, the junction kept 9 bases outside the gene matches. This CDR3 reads CASSQSTGEVEQYF. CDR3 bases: TGTGCCAGCAGCCAATCGACAGGGGAGGTCGAGCAGTACTTC.

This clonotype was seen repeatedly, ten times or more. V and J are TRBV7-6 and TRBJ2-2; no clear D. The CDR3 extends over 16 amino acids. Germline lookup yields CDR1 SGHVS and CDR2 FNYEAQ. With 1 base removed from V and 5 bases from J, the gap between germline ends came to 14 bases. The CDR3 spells CASSLEPLGFTGELFF. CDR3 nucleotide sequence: TGTGCCAGCAGCTTAGAGCCGTTGGGATTTACCGGGGAGCTGTTTTTT. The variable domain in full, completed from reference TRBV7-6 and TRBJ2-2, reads GAGVSQSPRYKVTKRGQDVALRCDPISGHVSLYWYRQALGQGPEFLTYFNYEAQQDKSGLPNDRFSAERPEGSISTLTIQRTEQRDSAMYRCASSLEPLGFTGELFFGEGSRLTVL.

CDR3 coding DNA: TGTGCCAGCAGCATAAGCGGGGGGGCCGTTGATACGCAGTATTTT. Translated: CASSISGGAVDTQYF. The V gene is TRBV7-3, the J gene TRBJ2-3, with 10 positions matching TRBD2. V shed 5 bases and J 6 bases; nucleotides not matched to a gene: 8. This CDR3 spans 15 amino acids. Germline CDR1 and CDR2: SGHTA and FQGTGA.

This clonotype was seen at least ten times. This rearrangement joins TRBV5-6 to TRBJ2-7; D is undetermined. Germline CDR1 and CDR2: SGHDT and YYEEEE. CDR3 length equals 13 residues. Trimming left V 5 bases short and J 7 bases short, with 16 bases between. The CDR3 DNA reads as TGTGCCAGCAGTCATGGCCTCCTGGGTGAGCAGTACTTC. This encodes CASSHGLLGEQYF.

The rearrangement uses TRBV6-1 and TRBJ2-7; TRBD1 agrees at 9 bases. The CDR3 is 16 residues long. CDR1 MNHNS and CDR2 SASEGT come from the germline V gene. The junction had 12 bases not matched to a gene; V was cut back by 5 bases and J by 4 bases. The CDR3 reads CASSPTSGTGRYEQYF. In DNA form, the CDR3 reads TGTGCCAGCAGTCCGACTTCCGGGACAGGGAGGTACGAGCAGTACTTC.

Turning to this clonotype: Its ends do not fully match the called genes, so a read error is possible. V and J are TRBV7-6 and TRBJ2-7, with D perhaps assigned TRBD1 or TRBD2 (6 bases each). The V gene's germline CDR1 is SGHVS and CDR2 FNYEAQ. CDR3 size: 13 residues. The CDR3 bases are TGTGCCAGCAGTTTAGACGAGGGGGGTGAGCAGTACTTC. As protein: CASSLDEGGEQYF.